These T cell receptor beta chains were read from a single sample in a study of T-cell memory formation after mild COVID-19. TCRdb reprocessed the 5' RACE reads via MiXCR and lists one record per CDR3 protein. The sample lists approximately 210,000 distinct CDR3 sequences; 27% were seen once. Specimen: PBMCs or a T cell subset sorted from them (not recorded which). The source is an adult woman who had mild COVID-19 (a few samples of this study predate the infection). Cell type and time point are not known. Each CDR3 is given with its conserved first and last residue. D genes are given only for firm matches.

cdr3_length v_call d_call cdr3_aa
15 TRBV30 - CAWSRRGGLNTEAFF
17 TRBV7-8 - CASSSLPGSSDGNTIYF
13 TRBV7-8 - CASSLKGRDGYTF
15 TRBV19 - CATDLTPSSNQPQHF
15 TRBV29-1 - CSVEDRQATHNEQFF
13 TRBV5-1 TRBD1 CASSHGQGYGYTF
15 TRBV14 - CASSNKVTVTDTQYF
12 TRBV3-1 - CASSQGPQPQHF
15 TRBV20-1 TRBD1 CSARISGGASRGYTF
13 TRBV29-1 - CSVAEGNTDTQYF
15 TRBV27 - CASKLTGTANTEAFF
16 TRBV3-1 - CASSQDMPSGANVLTF
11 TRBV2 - CASSDLPEQFF
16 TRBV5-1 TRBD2 CASSFFAGGLVDTQYF
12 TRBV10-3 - CAISESRNIQYF
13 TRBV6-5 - CASSHPGVDEQFF
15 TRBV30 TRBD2 CAWSVLAGASYEQYF
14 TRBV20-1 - CSALRQSGWNEQFF